This TCR beta chain comes out of a study of CD8 T cells in ankylosing spondylitis. The CDR3 is 14 residues long. MiXCR, applied by TCRdb to the 5' RACE reads, yields one record per CDR3 protein. This table has 250,000 to 350,000 distinct CDR3 sequences, around 20% appearing once. A remark on this clonotype: This clone may be a read error of a much larger clone one base away.

This chain uses TRBV12-3 or TRBV12-4 with TRBJ2-5, with 7 bases matching TRBD1. The specimen was blood, either unsorted or a sorted T cell fraction (not recorded which). The sequence was obtained from a male donor with ankylosing spondylitis or in good health (not recorded which). The CDR3 reads CASSSGQPQEAQYF. The CDR3 nucleotides are TGTGCCAGCAGTTCGGGACAGCCCCAAGAGGCCCAGTACTTC.